This TCR beta chain was profiled in a study of CD8+ T cells in alopecia areata. Specified treatment: oral pan-JAK inhibitor, 5-10 mg twice daily. Extraction of RNA preceded its reverse transcription into cDNA, which served as the sequencing template. Profiled with immunoSEQ multiplex PCR; TCRdb holds only in-frame clones, not every one. Among 150,000 to 200,000 clones listed, about 60% were seen once. Trimming stripped 2 bases from V and 4 bases from J, with 11 bases between. This CDR3 has 14 amino acids. Germline-derived CDR1 and CDR2 are LNHDA and SQIVND (reference sequence). The receptor was derived from a human donor with alopecia areata. Sequencing was performed on CD8+ T cells sorted from blood, taken at week 24, from a patient treated with tofacitinib. The chain couples TRBV19 to TRBJ2-5; D might be TRBD2 (6 bases). This CDR3 is CASSITGSSETQYF. CDR3 DNA: TGTGCCAGTAGTATAACCGGGAGCTCAGAGACCCAGTACTTC.